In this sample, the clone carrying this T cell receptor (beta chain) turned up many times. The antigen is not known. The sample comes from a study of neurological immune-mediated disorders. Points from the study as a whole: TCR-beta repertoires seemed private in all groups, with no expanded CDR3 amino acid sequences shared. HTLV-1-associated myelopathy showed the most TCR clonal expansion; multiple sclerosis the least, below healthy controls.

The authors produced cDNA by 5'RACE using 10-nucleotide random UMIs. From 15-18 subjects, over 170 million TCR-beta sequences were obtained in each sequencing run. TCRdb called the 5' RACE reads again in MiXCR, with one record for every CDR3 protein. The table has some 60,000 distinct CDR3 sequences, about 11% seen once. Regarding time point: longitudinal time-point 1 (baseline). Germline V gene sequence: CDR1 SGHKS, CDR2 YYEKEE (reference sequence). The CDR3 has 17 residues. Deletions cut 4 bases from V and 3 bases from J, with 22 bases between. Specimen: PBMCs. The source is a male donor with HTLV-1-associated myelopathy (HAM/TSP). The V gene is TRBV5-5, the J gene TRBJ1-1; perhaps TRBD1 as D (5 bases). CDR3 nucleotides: TGTGCCAGCAGCCTTGCCCGTCGGGGGACGCCCGACACTGAAGCTTTCTTT. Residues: CASSLARRGTPDTEAFF.